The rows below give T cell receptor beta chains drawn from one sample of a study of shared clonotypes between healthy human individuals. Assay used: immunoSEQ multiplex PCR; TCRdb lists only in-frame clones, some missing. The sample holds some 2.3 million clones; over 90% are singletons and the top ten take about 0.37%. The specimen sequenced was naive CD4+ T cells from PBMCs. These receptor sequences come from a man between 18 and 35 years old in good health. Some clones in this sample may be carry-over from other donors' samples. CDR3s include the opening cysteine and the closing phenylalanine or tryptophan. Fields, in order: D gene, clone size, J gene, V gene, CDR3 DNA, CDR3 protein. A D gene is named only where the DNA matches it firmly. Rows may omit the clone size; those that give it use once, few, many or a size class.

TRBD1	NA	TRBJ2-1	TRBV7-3	TGTGCCAGCAGCCGGGGACAGAACAGCAATGAGCAGTTCTTC	CASSRGQNSNEQFF
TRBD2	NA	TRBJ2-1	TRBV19	TGTGCCAGTAGCGGGAGGGACGATGAGCAGTTCTTC	CASSGRDDEQFF
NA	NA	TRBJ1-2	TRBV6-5	TGTGCCAGCAGTTCACGCGGGATAGGGTATGGCTACACCTTC	CASSSRGIGYGYTF
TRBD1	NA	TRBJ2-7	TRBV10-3	TGTGCCACCGCCGGGACAGGGCCCTACTACGAGCAGTACTTC	CATAGTGPYYEQYF
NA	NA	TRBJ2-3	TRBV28	TGTGCCAGCAGCCCCGCAAGGGGAGCGATCACAGATACGCAGTATTTT	CASSPARGAITDTQYF
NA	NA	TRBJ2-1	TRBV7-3	TGTGCCAGCAGCTCATACAGGGACACTGAGCAGTTCTTC	CASSSYRDTEQFF
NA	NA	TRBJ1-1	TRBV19	TGTGCCAGTAGTATAGGGCGGGGTTTGGGTGAAGCTTTCTTT	CASSIGRGLGEAFF
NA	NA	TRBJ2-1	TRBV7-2	TGTGCCAGCAGCTTATGGTATGAGCAGTTCTTC	CASSLWYEQFF
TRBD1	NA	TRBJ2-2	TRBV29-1	TGCAGCGGCCTCCGGGACAGGGCCGGATCCGGGGAGCTGTTTTTT	CSGLRDRAGSGELFF
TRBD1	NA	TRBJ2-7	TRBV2	TGTGCCAGCAGTGAAAGAGGGCAGGGGGCTTACGAGCAGTACTTC	CASSERGQGAYEQYF
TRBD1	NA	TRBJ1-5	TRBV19	TGTGCGACCCGGGACAGCGGAAATCAGCCCCAGCATTTT	CATRDSGNQPQHF
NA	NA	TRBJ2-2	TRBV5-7	TGTGCCAGCAGCTTTTGGTGCGGTCCCCAGACCGGGGAGCTGTTTTTT	CASSFWCGPQTGELFF
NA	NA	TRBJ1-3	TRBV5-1	TGCGCCAGCAGCTTGGACAGTAATGGAAACACCATATATTTT	CASSLDSNGNTIYF
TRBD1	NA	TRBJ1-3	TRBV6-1	TGTGCCAGCAGTGAAGGGCGTGGGACAGTCGGTGGAAACACCATATATTTT	CASSEGRGTVGGNTIYF
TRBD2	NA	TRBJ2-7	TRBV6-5	TGTGCCAGCAGCAGGACTAGCTGGGACGAGCAGTACTTC	CASSRTSWDEQYF
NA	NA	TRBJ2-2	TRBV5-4	TGTGCCAGCAGCTCCAACCGGTACACCGGGGAGCTGTTTTTT	CASSSNRYTGELFF
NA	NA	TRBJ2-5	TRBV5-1	TGCGCCAGCAGCCCGGGCCCTTCGAGGGAGACCCAGTACTTC	CASSPGPSRETQYF
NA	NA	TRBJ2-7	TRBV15	TGTGCCACCAGCGCACATTATCGCGGTCACGAGCAGTACTTC	CATSAHYRGHEQYF
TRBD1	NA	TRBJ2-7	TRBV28	TGTGCCAGCAGTCTTACAGGGGTTGCATCCTACGAGCAGTACTTC	CASSLTGVASYEQYF
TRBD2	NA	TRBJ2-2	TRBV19	TGTGCCAGTAGTATGGGAGGGGTCAGCACCGGGGAGCTGTTTTTT	CASSMGGVSTGELFF
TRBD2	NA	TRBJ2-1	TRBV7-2	TGTGCCAGCAGCTTAGTTGGCGGGAGGGCCTTCAATGAGCAGTTCTTC	CASSLVGGRAFNEQFF
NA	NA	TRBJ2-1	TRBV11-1	TGTGCCAGCAGCTTAAAGAGGAATGAGCAGTTCTTC	CASSLKRNEQFF
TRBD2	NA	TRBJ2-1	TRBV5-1	TGCGCCAGCAGCCCCCGGGCTAGCGGGGGAAACAATGAGCAGTTCTTC	CASSPRASGGNNEQFF
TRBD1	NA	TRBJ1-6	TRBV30	TGTGCCTGGAGTCACAGCAGGGGGAACTCACCCCTCCACTTT	CAWSHSRGNSPLHF
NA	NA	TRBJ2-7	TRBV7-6	TGTGCCAGCGGGGAAAACTACGAGCAGTACTTC	CASGENYEQYF
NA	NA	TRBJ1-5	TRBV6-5	TGTGCCAGCAGTTACTCACAGAGCAATCAGCCCCAGCATTTT	CASSYSQSNQPQHF
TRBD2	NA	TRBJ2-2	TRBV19	TGTGCCAGTAACTCCGCGGGAGGCACCGGGGAGCTGTTTTTT	CASNSAGGTGELFF
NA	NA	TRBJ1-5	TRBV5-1	TGCGCCAGCAGCCCTATGGGGGGTTCACAGCCCCAGCATTTT	CASSPMGGSQPQHF
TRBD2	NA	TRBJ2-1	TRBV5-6	TGTGCCAGCAGCTTGTACCAGACTAGCGTTAATGAGCAGTTCTTC	CASSLYQTSVNEQFF
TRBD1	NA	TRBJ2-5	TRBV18	TGTGCCAGCTCGACATCGGGACAGGGCAGTGAGACCCAGTACTTC	CASSTSGQGSETQYF
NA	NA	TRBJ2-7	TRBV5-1	TGCGCCAGCACCCCCTTGTACTACGAGCAGTACTTC	CASTPLYYEQYF
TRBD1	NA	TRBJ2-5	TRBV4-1	TGCGCCAGCAGCCAGTTTACCGGGACAGATGGGACCCAGTACTTC	CASSQFTGTDGTQYF
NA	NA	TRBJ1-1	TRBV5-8	TGTGCCAGCAGCTTGGTACAGCTGCCTAGAGGAATGAACACTGAAGCTTTCTTT	CASSLVQLPRGMNTEAFF
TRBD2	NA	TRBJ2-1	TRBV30	TGTGCCTGGAGTGAGCGGGAGGCAAGGGGTGGCAATGAGCAGTTCTTC	CAWSEREARGGNEQFF
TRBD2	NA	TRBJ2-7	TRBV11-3	TGTGCCAGCAGCTTAGGTCCTAGCGGGACCTACGAGCAGTACTTC	CASSLGPSGTYEQYF
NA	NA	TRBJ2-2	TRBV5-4	TGTGCCAGCAGCCCGGGTCGGGGGGCTAACACCGGGGAGCTGTTTTTT	CASSPGRGANTGELFF
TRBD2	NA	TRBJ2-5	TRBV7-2	TGTGCCAGCAGCCTAGCGGGAAGGATAGAGACCCAGTACTTC	CASSLAGRIETQYF
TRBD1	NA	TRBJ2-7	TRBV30	TGTGCCTGGAGTGCCGCGACAGGGATGCCCTACGAGCAGTACTTC	CAWSAATGMPYEQYF
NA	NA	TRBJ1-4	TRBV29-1	TGCAGCGTTGATCAAAATAATGAAAAACTGTTTTTT	CSVDQNNEKLFF
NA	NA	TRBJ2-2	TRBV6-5	TGTGCCACGGGGGAGAACACCGGGGAGCTGTTTTTT	CATGENTGELFF
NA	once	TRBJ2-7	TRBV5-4	TGTGCCAGCAGCTTGGGGCCCACTACCGAGCAGTACTTC	CASSLGPTTEQYF